Here is one T cell receptor (beta chain) with its context. The antigen remains undetermined. This sample was included in a study of T cells expressing NK-cell markers. Overall study: Underlying the TCR beta repertoires were sorted CD3+CD56+NKG2C+, CD3+CD56+NKG2C- and CD3+CD56-NKG2C+ T cells. Overall study results and limits: In about six donors, dominant CD3+CD56+NKG2C+ clones formed roughly 1.0-7.5% of CD8+ cells. Dominance of the CD3+CD56-NKG2C+ fraction by these clonotypes also held in several donors.

TCRdb reanalyzed the 5' RACE reads and collapses them to one entry per CDR3 protein, without DNA. The clone table shows some 500,000 distinct CDR3 sequences, with the ten largest holding over 1.1%. The CDR3 is 17 residues long. Looked up from germline, CDR1 is DFQATT and CDR2 is SNEGSKA (reference sequence). The gene calls are TRBV20-1 and TRBJ2-1; with no DNA, the TCRdb D assignment of TRBD2 cannot be verified. The TCR was taken from a woman between 45 and 65 years old in good health. The sample consisted of blood T cells: a sorted CD56 or NKG2C T cell subset, CD4+ or CD8+ T cells, or bulk PBMC T cells (not recorded which). CDR3 region: CSAHPAWVSLGYNEQFF.